The next 25 T cell receptor beta chains were all read from a single sample in a study of T cells in Graves' hyperthyroidism and ophthalmopathy. Regions amplified from RNA transcripts were the TCR beta CDR3 regions. The HTBI primer set drove a first-round RT-PCR of the TCR CDR3. TCRdb redid the calling of the multiplex PCR reads with MiXCR, one entry per CDR3 protein. The table has 540,000 or so distinct CDR3 sequences, approximately 44% seen once. Sequencing used peripheral blood or thyroid tissue (not recorded which). The receptors originated from an adult woman with Graves' disease, either hyperthyroidism or ophthalmopathy (not recorded which).

This clonotype was found many times. The chain is built from TRBV7-9 and TRBJ1-5; D gene uncertain. The CDR3 length is 16 residues. Germline V gene data show CDR1 as SEHNR and CDR2 as FQNEAQ (reference sequence). V was clipped by 5 bases and J by 0 bases, with 14 bases between them. The CDR3 nucleotides read TGTGCCAGCAGCCGACTTCATGACGGTAGCAATCAGCCCCAGCATTTT. This translates into CASSRLHDGSNQPQHF. Combining the CDR3 with reference TRBV7-9 and TRBJ1-5 gives the whole variable domain DTGVSQNPRHKITKRGQNVTFRCDPISEHNRLYWYRQTLGQGPEFLTYFQNEAQLEKSRLLSDRFSAERPKGSFSTLEIQRTEQGDSAMYLCASSRLHDGSNQPQHFGDGTRLSIL.

This clonotype has more than one count but fewer than ten. The chain recombines TRBV15 with TRBJ2-5; 7 bases agree with TRBD2. CDR3 length: 15 amino acids. Germline CDR1 and CDR2: LNHNV and YYDKDF (reference sequence). The V segment lost 0 bases and the J segment 7 bases; nucleotides outside the gene matches: 8. The CDR3 region has the DNA TGTGCCACCAGCAGAGATACGGGACCGGGGGGGACCCAGTACTTC. Amino acids: CATSRDTGPGGTQYF.

This sequence joins TRBV12-3 or TRBV12-4 and TRBJ2-2, with no clear D. The CDR3 is 12 residues long. With 4 bases removed from V and 8 bases from J, the gap between germline ends came to 8 bases. CDR3 loop: CASSYGPGELFF. CDR3 DNA sequence: TGTGCCAGCAGTTACGGGCCAGGGGAGCTGTTTTTT.

This clonotype was detected many times. The rearrangement uses TRBV7-3 and TRBJ1-1; D remains unclear. CDR1 is SGHTA, CDR2 FQGTGA, per germline. The CDR3 runs 14 residues. Trimming left V 5 bases short and J 0 bases short, with 10 bases between. DNA for the CDR3: TGTGCCAGCAGCCCTAGTGGCCTGAACACTGAAGCTTTCTTT. Protein sequence: CASSPSGLNTEAFF.

The rearrangement links TRBV5-1 to TRBJ1-2; the D gene is possibly TRBD1 (5 bases). Trimming removed 1 base from V and 7 bases from J, with 11 bases in between. CDR3 size: 13 residues. From germline, CDR1 is SGHRS and CDR2 YFSETQ. The CDR3, as DNA: TGCGCCAGCAGCTTGCAGGGCGCGGTTGGCTACACCTTC. Its translation is CASSLQGAVGYTF.

There are many counts of this clonotype. This rearrangement joins TRBV9 to TRBJ1-2, with D possibly TRBD1 on 5 matching bases. Trimming took 4 bases from V and 0 from J, leaving 25 bases between them. The CDR3 covers 19 residues. Germline V gene lookup returns CDR1 SGDLS and CDR2 YYNGEE. In DNA form, the CDR3 reads TGTGCCAGCAGCTCCCCCGTAGGGGCCTCAGGGATTGCTAACTATGGCTACACCTTC. It yields the protein CASSSPVGASGIANYGYTF.

This chain connects TRBV25-1 to TRBJ2-7; 8 bases fit TRBD1. V lost 4 bases, J lost 1 base, and 9 bases stayed unmatched. CDR1 and CDR2 (germline): MGHDK, SYGVNS. CDR3 length: 16 residues. In DNA, the CDR3 is TGTGCCAGCAGTGCGCCGACAGGGGCGGTATCCTACGAGCAGTACTTC. It specifies CASSAPTGAVSYEQYF.

This clonotype was observed many times. The rearrangement links TRBV5-6 to TRBJ2-5; unclear D gene. Germline V gives CDR1 SGHDT, CDR2 YYEEEE. The length of the CDR3 is 13 residues. With 3 bases removed from V and 1 base from J, the gap between germline ends came to 7 bases. In DNA form, the CDR3 reads TGTGCCAGCAGCTACACAGTCCAAGAGACCCAGTACTTC. It codes for CASSYTVQETQYF.

Many counts were recorded for this clonotype. This chain links TRBV6-2 or TRBV6-3 with TRBJ2-7; D is undetermined. In germline, CDR1 is MNHEY, CDR2 SVGEGT. The V end lost 6 bases, the J end lost 1 base, and 16 bases lay between the germline ends. This CDR3 spans 15 amino acids. The CDR3 DNA sequence: TGTGCCAGCAGCTCAAGCGAAACCCATTCCTACGAGCAGTACTTC. Its protein is CASSSSETHSYEQYF.

This clonotype was detected ten times or more. V is TRBV6-5 and J is TRBJ1-1; 12 nucleotides agree with TRBD1. Looked up from germline, CDR1 is MNHEY and CDR2 is SVGAGI. The V and J ends lost 8 bases and 11 bases, in that order; junction bases with no gene match: 9. The CDR3 runs 13 residues. The CDR3 reads CASSGTGGWLAFF. Here the CDR3 DNA reads TGTGCCAGCTCCGGGACAGGGGGCTGGTTGGCTTTCTTT.

The rearrangement joins TRBV10-3 to TRBJ1-2; D possibly corresponds to TRBD1 (6 bases). The CDR3 extends over 12 amino acids. The V and J ends lost 9 bases and 5 bases respectively, with 13 bases between them. Germline values: CDR1 ENHRY, CDR2 SYGVKD. CDR3 sequence (DNA): TGTGCCATTGCCAACAGGGTATATGGCTACACCTTC. Translated: CAIANRVYGYTF.

The genes are TRBV2 and TRBJ2-2, with 8 positions matching TRBD2. Germline V gene lookup returns CDR1 SNHLY and CDR2 FYNNEI. V dropped 3 bases and J dropped 4; count of bases not matched to a gene: 10. The CDR3 runs to 17 residues. The CDR3 sequence: CASSDTGIAGRTGELFF. In DNA form, the CDR3 reads TGTGCCAGCAGTGACACGGGGATAGCGGGACGCACCGGGGAGCTGTTTTTT.

There are a few counts of this clonotype. At one of its ends the junction is not consistent with the germline gene, which may arise from a read error. This sequence joins TRBV6-2 or TRBV6-3 and TRBJ2-7; 7 bases map to TRBD1. Per the germline V gene, CDR1 is MNHEY and CDR2 is SVGEGT. The CDR3 runs to 13 residues. The CDR3 DNA reads TGTGCCATCAGTGCCCCGACAGGGACCGAGCAGTACTTC. It codes for CAISAPTGTEQYF.

This clonotype was detected ten times or more. J is TRBJ2-7 and V is TRBV24-1; TRBD1 matches 7 bases. Unmatched junction bases numbered 7, after V lost 0 bases and J lost 0 bases. Germline-derived CDR1 and CDR2 are KGHDR and SFDVKD. The length of the CDR3 is 17 residues. CDR3 sequence: CATSDLPWTGYSYEQYF. The DNA of the CDR3 is TGTGCCACCAGTGATTTGCCCTGGACAGGTTACTCCTACGAGCAGTACTTC.

The chain links TRBV3-1 to TRBJ2-7; 9 bases align to TRBD1. Germline V gene data show CDR1 as LGHDT and CDR2 as YNNKEL (reference sequence). The length of the CDR3 is 15 residues. V lost 2 bases, J lost 5 bases, and 7 bases stayed unmatched. The CDR3 DNA sequence: TGTGCCAGCAGCCAATCGGGACAGGGTCGTCACGAGCAGTACTTC. Translated, it gives CASSQSGQGRHEQYF.

This rearrangement joins TRBV6-6 to TRBJ1-5; 8 bases match TRBD1. The CDR3 is 14 amino acids. The J segment lost 11 bases and the V segment lost 5 bases, leaving 11 bases of the junction unmatched. The germline V gene encodes CDR1 MNHNY and CDR2 SVGAGI (reference sequence). The CDR3 loop reads CASSLYRGGSTQHF. CDR3 sequence (DNA): TGTGCCAGCAGTCTTTACAGGGGGGGTTCGACCCAGCATTTT.

This clonotype was observed once. The chain couples TRBV15 to TRBJ2-7, with 8 nucleotides matching TRBD1. With 7 bases clipped from V and 5 bases from J, the junction kept 7 bases outside the gene matches. The length of the CDR3 is 13 residues. In germline, CDR1 is LNHNV, CDR2 YYDKDF (reference sequence). CDR3 DNA: TGTGCCACCAACCCGGACAGGGTGAACGAGCAGTACTTC. It translates to CATNPDRVNEQYF.

This clonotype was observed at least ten times. V usage is TRBV7-2 and J usage is TRBJ2-7; D gene unclear. Per germline, CDR1 SGHTA and CDR2 FQGNSA. Deletions cut 5 bases from V and 2 bases from J, with 10 bases between. CDR3 length: 13 residues. The CDR3 reads CASSPLFTYEQYF. The CDR3 DNA reads TGTGCCAGCAGCCCTCTTTTCACCTACGAGCAGTACTTC.

V and J are TRBV2 and TRBJ1-1, with 8 bases identical to TRBD1. With V trimmed by 6 bases and J by 4 bases, 7 bases remained unmatched. The CDR3 sequence is 14 residues long. Looked up from germline, CDR1 is SNHLY and CDR2 is FYNNEI. In nucleotides, the CDR3 is TGTGCCAGCAGGCGGACAGGGAGTGTCACTGAAGCTTTCTTT. Protein: CASRRTGSVTEAFF.

This clonotype was seen at least ten times. The V and J genes are TRBV20-1 and TRBJ2-7; 7 nucleotides agree with TRBD2. Germline CDR1 reads DFQATT; CDR2 reads SNEGSKA (reference sequence). This CDR3 contains 13 residues. With V trimmed by 6 bases and J by 7 bases, 12 bases remained unmatched. The CDR3 DNA sequence: TGCAGTGCGGGGGACCGAGCGGGGTGGGAGCAGTACTTC. Translation gives CSAGDRAGWEQYF.

CDR3: CATSARVWNYGYTF. CDR3 nucleotide sequence: TGTGCCACCAGTGCTAGAGTCTGGAACTATGGCTACACCTTC. This chain links TRBV24-1 with TRBJ1-2; D gene unclear. Germline lookup yields CDR1 KGHDR and CDR2 SFDVKD. V lost 5 bases, J lost 2 bases, and 11 bases lay in between. This CDR3 has 14 residues.

This rearrangement joins TRBV29-1 to TRBJ2-7, with a weak D call TRBD2 (6 bases). The CDR3 runs to 13 residues. Trimming cost V 1 base and J 7 bases, with 14 bases left between them. Germline CDR1 and CDR2: SQVTM and ANQGSEA. CDR3 region: CSVEAAWGDEQYF. For the CDR3, the DNA is TGCAGCGTTGAAGCAGCGTGGGGGGATGAGCAGTACTTC.

The chain carries TRBV2 and TRBJ2-5; no firm D call. V dropped 5 bases and J dropped 9 bases, with 13 bases sitting between them. Germline values: CDR1 SNHLY, CDR2 FYNNEI. The CDR3 covers 12 residues. The CDR3 DNA reads as TGTGCCAGCAGTAACCGGAATCAGCCCCAGTACTTC. Its protein is CASSNRNQPQYF.

In this sample, this clonotype turned up many times. The genes are TRBV10-3 and TRBJ2-7; D is unresolved. This CDR3 comprises 16 residues. Trimming cost V 2 bases and J 4 bases, with 18 bases left between them. Germline CDR1 reads ENHRY; CDR2 reads SYGVKD. CDR3 DNA sequence: TGTGCCATCAGTGAGACGACAAGGGCACCTGGTTACGAGCAGTACTTC. Residues: CAISETTRAPGYEQYF.

The V call is TRBV15, the J call TRBJ1-1; tentative D call: TRBD1 (5 bases). In germline, CDR1 is LNHNV, CDR2 YYDKDF (reference sequence). There are 15 residues in the CDR3. V lost 1 base, J lost 3 bases, and 12 bases lay in between. CDR3 bases: TGTGCCACCAGCAGAGTTGGGGGGGACGACACTGAAGCTTTCTTT. This gives the protein CATSRVGGDDTEAFF.